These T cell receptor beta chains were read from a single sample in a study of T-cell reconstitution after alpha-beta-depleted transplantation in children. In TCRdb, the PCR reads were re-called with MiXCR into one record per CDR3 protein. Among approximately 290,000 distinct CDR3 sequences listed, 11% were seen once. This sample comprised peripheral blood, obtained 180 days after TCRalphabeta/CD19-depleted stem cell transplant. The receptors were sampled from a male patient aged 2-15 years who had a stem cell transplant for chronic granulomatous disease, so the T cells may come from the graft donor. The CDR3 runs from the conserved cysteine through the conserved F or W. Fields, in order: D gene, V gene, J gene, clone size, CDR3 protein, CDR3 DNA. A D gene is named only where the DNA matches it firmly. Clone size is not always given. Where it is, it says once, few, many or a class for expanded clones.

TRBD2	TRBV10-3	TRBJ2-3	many	CAISMTSGDTDTQYF	TGTGCCATCAGCATGACTAGCGGGGACACAGATACGCAGTATTTT
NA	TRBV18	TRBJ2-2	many	CASSPDPPNTGELFF	TGTGCCAGCTCACCTGATCCGCCGAACACCGGGGAGCTGTTTTTT
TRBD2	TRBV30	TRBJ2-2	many	CAWMGASGSALTGELFF	TGTGCCTGGATGGGGGCTAGCGGGAGTGCCCTCACCGGGGAGCTGTTTTTT
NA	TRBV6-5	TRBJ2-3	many	CASSYKTGLSTDTQYF	TGTGCCAGCAGTTACAAGACGGGCCTTAGCACAGATACGCAGTATTTT
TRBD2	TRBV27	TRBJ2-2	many	CASRGRGGNTGELFF	TGTGCCAGCCGAGGGAGGGGCGGGAACACCGGGGAGCTGTTTTTT
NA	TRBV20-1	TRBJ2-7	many	CSARVTSYEQYF	TGCAGTGCTAGAGTCACTAGCTATGAGCAGTACTTC
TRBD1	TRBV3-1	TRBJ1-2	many	CASSQGQSFYGYTF	TGTGCCAGCAGCCAGGGACAGAGCTTCTATGGCTACACCTTC
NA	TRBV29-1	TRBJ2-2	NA	CSAGGGYTGELFF	TGCAGCGCGGGCGGCGGTTACACCGGGGAGCTGTTTTTT
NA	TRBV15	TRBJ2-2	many	CATSMEDGLRELFF	TGTGCCACCAGCATGGAGGATGGTCTCCGGGAGCTGTTTTTT
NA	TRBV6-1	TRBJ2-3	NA	CASSVPRERPDTQYF	TGTGCCAGCAGTGTTCCCCGCGAGAGGCCAGATACGCAGTATTTT
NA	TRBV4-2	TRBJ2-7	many	CASSLSGPYEQYF	TGTGCCAGCAGCCTATCTGGGCCTTACGAGCAGTACTTC
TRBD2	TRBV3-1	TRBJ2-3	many	CASSPKGLAGYTDTQYF	TGTGCCAGCAGCCCAAAGGGTCTAGCGGGGTACACAGATACGCAGTATTTT
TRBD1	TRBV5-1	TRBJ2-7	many	CASSNPGGLSYEQYF	TGCGCCAGCAGCAATCCAGGGGGCCTGAGCTACGAGCAGTACTTC
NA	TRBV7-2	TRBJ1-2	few	CASSSLGQGNYGYTF	TGTGCCAGCAGCTCGCTAGGGCAGGGCAACTATGGCTACACCTTC
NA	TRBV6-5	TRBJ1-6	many	CASSYRGPKVGNSPLHF	TGTGCCAGCAGTTATAGGGGCCCCAAAGTAGGGAATTCACCCCTCCACTTT
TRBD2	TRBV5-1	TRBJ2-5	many	CASSLTAGSLQETQYF	TGCGCCAGCAGCTTGACAGCGGGAAGCCTCCAAGAGACCCAGTACTTC
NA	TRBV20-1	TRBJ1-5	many	CSARINSNQPQHF	TGCAGTGCTAGAATTAATAGCAATCAGCCCCAGCATTTT
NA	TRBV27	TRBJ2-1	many	CASRSGHYNEQFF	TGTGCCAGCAGAAGCGGACATTACAATGAGCAGTTCTTC
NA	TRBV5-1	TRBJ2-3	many	CASSLRVGPDTQYF	TGCGCCAGCAGCTTGAGGGTTGGACCAGATACGCAGTATTTT
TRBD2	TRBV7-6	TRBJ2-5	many	CASSLRSLAVQETQYF	TGTGCCAGCAGCTTAAGATCGCTAGCGGTACAAGAGACCCAGTACTTC
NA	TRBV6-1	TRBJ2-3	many	CASSEEGRATDTQYF	TGTGCCAGCAGTGAGGAGGGCAGGGCCACAGATACGCAGTATTTT
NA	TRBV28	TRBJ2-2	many	CASRSTGELFF	TGTGCCAGCAGATCCACCGGGGAGCTGTTTTTT
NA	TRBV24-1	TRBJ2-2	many	CATSDFPPESVGPPDGELFF	TGTGCCACCAGTGATTTCCCCCCGGAGAGTGTAGGGCCCCCCGACGGGGAGCTGTTTTTT
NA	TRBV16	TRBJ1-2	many	CASRRDTNYGYTF	TGTGCCAGCAGACGGGACACTAACTATGGCTACACCTTC
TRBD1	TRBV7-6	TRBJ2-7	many	CASSLSTGATYEQYF	TGTGCCAGCAGCTTATCCACAGGGGCCACCTACGAGCAGTACTTC
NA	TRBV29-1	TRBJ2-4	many	CSVEVKNIQYF	TGCAGCGTTGAGGTCAAAAACATTCAGTACTTC
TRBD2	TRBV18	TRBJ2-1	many	CASSRRESGGAYNEQFF	TGTGCCAGCTCACGAAGAGAGAGCGGGGGGGCCTACAATGAGCAGTTCTTC
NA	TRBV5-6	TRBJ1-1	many	CASSRTIGTSTTEAFF	TGTGCCAGCAGCCGAACTATCGGGACCTCAACCACTGAAGCTTTCTTT
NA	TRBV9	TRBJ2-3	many	CASSVQGNSGTDTQYF	TGTGCCAGCAGCGTACAGGGCAACTCAGGCACAGATACGCAGTATTTT
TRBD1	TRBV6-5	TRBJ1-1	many	CASSYAGGATEAFF	TGTGCCAGCAGTTACGCAGGGGGCGCGACTGAAGCTTTCTTT
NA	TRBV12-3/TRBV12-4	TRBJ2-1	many	CATTDGGDSYNEQFF	TGTGCCACCACGGACGGGGGAGACTCCTACAATGAGCAGTTCTTC
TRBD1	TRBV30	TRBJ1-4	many	CAWRANRGWPNEKLFF	TGTGCCTGGAGGGCCAACAGGGGGTGGCCTAATGAAAAACTGTTTTTT
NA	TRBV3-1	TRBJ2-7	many	CASSVSVYEQYF	TGTGCCAGCAGCGTAAGCGTCTACGAGCAGTACTTC
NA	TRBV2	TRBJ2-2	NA	CASRDPGTVNTGELFF	TGTGCCAGCAGGGATCCCGGGACCGTAAACACCGGGGAGCTGTTTTTT
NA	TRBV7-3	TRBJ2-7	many	CASSLSWGSEQYF	TGTGCCAGCAGCTTAAGCTGGGGAAGCGAGCAGTACTTC
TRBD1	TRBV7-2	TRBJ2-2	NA	CASSLVLRGPTGELFF	TGTGCCAGCAGCTTAGTCCTCAGGGGGCCTACCGGGGAGCTGTTTTTT
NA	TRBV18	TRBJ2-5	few	CASSPGTQGTQYF	TGTGCCAGCTCACCAGGAACCCAAGGGACCCAGTACTTC
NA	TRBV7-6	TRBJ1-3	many	CASSQGLTSGNTIYF	TGTGCCAGCAGCCAGGGACTTACCTCTGGAAACACCATATATTTT
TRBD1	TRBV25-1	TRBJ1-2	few	CASSVGQGLNGYTF	TGTGCCAGCAGTGTCGGACAGGGTTTGAATGGCTACACCTTC
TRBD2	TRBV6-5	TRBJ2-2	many	CASSSAGTRRKSGELFF	TGTGCCAGCAGTTCCGCCGGGACTAGAAGAAAATCCGGGGAGCTGTTTTTT
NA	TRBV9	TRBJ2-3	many	CASSVGVGLADTQYF	TGTGCCAGCAGCGTAGGAGTGGGGCTGGCAGATACGCAGTATTTT
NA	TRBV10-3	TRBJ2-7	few	CAISGGTTYEQYF	TGTGCCATCAGTGGAGGGACCACCTACGAGCAGTACTTC
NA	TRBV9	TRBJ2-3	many	CASSSHPEGSTDTQYF	TGTGCCAGCAGCTCCCACCCGGAGGGTAGCACAGATACGCAGTATTTT
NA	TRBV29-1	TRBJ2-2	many	CSGIRSTGELFF	TGCAGCGGTATCAGGAGCACCGGGGAGCTGTTTTTT
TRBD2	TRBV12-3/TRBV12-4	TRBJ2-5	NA	CDSTLGAALAGVTETQYF	TGTGACAGCACCCTAGGGGCGGCACTAGCGGGAGTGACGGAGACCCAGTACTTC
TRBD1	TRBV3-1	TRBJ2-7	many	CASSHDPDRGYEQYF	TGTGCCAGCAGCCACGACCCGGACAGGGGGTACGAGCAGTACTTC
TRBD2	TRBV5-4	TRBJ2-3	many	CASSLAEAGGPDTQYF	TGTGCCAGCAGCTTGGCCGAAGCGGGGGGGCCAGATACGCAGTATTTT
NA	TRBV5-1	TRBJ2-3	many	CASSLVPTPTSKKDTQYF	TGCGCCAGCAGCTTGGTTCCCACACCGACTAGTAAGAAAGATACGCAGTATTTT
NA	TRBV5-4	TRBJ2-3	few	CASSFGTRTDTQYF	TGTGCCAGCAGCTTTGGCACCCGCACAGATACGCAGTATTTT